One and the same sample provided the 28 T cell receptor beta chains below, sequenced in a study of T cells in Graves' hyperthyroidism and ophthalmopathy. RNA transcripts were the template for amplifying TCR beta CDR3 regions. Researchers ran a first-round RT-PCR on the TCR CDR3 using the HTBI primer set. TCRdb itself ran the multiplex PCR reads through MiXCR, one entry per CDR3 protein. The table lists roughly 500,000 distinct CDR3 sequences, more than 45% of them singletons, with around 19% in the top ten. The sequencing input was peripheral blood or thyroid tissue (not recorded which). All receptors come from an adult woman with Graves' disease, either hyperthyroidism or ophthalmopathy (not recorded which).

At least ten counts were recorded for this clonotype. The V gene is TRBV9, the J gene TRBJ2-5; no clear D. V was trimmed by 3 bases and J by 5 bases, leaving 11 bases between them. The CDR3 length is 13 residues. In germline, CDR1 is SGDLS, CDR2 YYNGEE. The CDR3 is CASSARDLETQYF. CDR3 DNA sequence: TGTGCCAGCAGCGCCCGAGATTTGGAGACCCAGTACTTC.

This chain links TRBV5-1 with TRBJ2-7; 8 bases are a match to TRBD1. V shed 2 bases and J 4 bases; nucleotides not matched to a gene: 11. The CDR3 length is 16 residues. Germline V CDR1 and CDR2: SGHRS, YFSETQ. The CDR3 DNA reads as TGCGCCAGCAGCTTATCAACAGGGGGGACTGCATACGAGCAGTACTTC. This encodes CASSLSTGGTAYEQYF.

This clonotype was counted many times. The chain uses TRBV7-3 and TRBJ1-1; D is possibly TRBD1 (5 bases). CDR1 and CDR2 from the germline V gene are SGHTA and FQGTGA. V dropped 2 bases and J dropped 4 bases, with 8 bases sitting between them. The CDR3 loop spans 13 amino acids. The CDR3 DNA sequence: TGTGCCAGCAGCTTAGGGGGGGGCACTGAAGCTTTCTTT. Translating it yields CASSLGGGTEAFF.

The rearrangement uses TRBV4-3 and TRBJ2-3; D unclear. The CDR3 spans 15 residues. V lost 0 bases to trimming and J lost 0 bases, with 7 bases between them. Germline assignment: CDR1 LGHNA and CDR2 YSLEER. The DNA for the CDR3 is TGCGCCAGCAGCCAAGAATGGACGAGCACAGATACGCAGTATTTT. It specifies CASSQEWTSTDTQYF.

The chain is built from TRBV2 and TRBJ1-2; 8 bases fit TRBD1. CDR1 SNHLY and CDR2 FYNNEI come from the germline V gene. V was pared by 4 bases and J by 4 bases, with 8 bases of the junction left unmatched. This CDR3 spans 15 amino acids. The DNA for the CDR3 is TGTGCCAGCAGTGGCTACAGGGGGGGAGGCTATGGCTACACCTTC. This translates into CASSGYRGGGYGYTF.

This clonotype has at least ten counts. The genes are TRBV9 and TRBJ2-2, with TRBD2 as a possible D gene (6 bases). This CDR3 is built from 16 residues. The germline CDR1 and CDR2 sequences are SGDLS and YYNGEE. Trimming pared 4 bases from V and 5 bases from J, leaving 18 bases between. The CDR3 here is CASSPVGTGKTGELFF. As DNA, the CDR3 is TGTGCCAGCAGCCCAGTCGGGACTGGGAAAACCGGGGAGCTGTTTTTT.

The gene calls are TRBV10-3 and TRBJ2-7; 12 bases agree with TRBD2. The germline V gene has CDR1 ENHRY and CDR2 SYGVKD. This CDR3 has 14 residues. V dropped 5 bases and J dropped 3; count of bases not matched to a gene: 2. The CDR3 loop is CAISRLAGVYEQYF. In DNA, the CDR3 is TGTGCCATCAGTAGACTAGCGGGGGTCTACGAGCAGTACTTC.

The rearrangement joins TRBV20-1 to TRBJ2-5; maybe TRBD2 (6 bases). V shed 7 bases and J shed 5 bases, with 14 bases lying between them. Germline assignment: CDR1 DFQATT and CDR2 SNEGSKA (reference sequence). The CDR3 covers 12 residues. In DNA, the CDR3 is TGCAGTGTACGCGGGATCGGGGAGACCCAGTACTTC. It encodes CSVRGIGETQYF.

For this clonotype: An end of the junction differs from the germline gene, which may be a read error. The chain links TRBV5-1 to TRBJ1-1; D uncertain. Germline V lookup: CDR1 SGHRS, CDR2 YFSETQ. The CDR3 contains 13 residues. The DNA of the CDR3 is TGCGCCAGCAGCTTGGCGGGAAGGAGTGAAGCTTCCTTT. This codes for CASSLAGRSEASF. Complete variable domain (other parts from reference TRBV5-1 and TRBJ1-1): KAGVTQTPRYLIKTRGQQVTLSCSPISGHRSVSWYQQTPGQGLQFLFEYFSETQRNKGNFPGRFSGRQFSNSRSEMNVSTLELGDSALYLCASSLAGRSEASFGQGTRLTVV.

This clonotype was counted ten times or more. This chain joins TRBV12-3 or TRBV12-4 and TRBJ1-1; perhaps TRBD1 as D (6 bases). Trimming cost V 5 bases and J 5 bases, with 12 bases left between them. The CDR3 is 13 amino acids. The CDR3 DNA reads TGTGCCAGCAGTCGAACAGGGCTTACTGAAGCTTTCTTT. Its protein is CASSRTGLTEAFF.

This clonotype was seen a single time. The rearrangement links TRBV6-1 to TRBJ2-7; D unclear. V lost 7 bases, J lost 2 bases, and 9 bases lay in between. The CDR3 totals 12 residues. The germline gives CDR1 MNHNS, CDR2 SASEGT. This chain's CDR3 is CASIVLPYEQYF. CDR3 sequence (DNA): TGTGCCAGCATCGTACTGCCCTACGAGCAGTACTTC.

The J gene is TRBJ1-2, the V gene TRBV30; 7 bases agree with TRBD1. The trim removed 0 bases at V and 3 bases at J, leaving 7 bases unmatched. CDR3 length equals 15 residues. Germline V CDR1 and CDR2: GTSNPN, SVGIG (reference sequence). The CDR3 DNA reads TGTGCCTGGAGTGTTACAGGGGTTGCGGACTATGGCTACACCTTC. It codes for CAWSVTGVADYGYTF.

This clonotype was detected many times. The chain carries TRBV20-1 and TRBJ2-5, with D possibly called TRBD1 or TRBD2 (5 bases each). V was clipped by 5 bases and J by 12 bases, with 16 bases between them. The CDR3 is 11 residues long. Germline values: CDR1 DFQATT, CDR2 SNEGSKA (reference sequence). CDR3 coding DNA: TGCAGTGCTTCCCGGGACGCCAAGAAGTACTTC. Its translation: CSASRDAKKYF.

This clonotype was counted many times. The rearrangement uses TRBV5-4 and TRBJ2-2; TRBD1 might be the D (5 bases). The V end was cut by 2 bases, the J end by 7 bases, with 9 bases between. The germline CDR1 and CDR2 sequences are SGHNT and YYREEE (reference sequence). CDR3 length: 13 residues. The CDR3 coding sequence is TGTGCCAGCAGCTTCCAGGGAATCGGGGAGCTGTTTTTT. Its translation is CASSFQGIGELFF.

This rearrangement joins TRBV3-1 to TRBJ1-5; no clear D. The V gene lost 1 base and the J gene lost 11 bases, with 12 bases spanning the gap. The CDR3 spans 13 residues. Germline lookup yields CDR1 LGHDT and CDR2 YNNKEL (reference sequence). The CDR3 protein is CASSQVSRETQHF. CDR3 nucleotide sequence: TGTGCCAGCAGCCAAGTCTCGCGGGAGACCCAGCATTTT. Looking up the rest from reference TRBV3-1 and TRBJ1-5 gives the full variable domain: DTAVSQTPKYLVTQMGNDKSIKCEQNLGHDTMYWYKQDSKKFLKIMFSYNNKELIINETVPNRFSPKSPDKAHLNLHINSLELGDSAVYFCASSQVSRETQHFGDGTRLSIL.

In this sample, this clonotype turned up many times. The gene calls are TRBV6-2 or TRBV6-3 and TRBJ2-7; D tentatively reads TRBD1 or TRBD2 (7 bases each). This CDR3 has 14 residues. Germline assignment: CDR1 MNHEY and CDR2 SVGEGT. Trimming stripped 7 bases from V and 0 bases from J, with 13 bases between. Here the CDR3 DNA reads TGTGCCAGCACTCAGGGGGGGTTCTCCTACGAGCAGTACTTC. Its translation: CASTQGGFSYEQYF.

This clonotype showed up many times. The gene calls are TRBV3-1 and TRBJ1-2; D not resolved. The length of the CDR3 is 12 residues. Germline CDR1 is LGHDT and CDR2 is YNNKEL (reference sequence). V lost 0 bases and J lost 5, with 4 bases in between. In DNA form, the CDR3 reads TGTGCCAGCAGCCAAGAGAGATATGGCTACACCTTC. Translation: CASSQERYGYTF. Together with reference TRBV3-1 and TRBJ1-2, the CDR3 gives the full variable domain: DTAVSQTPKYLVTQMGNDKSIKCEQNLGHDTMYWYKQDSKKFLKIMFSYNNKELIINETVPNRFSPKSPDKAHLNLHINSLELGDSAVYFCASSQERYGYTFGSGTRLTVV.

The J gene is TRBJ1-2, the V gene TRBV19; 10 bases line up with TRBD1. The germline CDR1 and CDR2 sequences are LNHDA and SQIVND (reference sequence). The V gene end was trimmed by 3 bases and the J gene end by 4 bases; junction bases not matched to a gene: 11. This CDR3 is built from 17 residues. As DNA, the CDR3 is TGTGCCAGTAGTATGCTCTTCCGGGACAGGGGAGGCTATGGCTACACCTTC. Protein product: CASSMLFRDRGGYGYTF. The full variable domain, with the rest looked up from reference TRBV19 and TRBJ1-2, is DGGITQSPKYLFRKEGQNVTLSCEQNLNHDAMYWYRQDPGQGLRLIYYSQIVNDFQKGDIAEGYSVSREKKESFPLTVTSAQKNPTAFYLCASSMLFRDRGGYGYTFGSGTRLTVV.

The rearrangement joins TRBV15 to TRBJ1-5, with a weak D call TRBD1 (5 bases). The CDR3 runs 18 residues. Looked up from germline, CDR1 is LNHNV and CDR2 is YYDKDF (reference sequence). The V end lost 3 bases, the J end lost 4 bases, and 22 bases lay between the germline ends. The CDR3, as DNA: TGTGCCACCAGCAGCTTAGAGGATACGGGGGACGGTAATCAGCCCCAGCATTTT. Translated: CATSSLEDTGDGNQPQHF.

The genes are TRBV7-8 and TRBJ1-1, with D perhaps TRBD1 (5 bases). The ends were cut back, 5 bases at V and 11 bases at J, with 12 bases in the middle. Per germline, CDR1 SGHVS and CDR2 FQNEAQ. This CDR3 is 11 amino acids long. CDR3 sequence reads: CASSPRGDAFF. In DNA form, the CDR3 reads TGTGCCAGCAGCCCCCGGGGGGATGCTTTCTTT.

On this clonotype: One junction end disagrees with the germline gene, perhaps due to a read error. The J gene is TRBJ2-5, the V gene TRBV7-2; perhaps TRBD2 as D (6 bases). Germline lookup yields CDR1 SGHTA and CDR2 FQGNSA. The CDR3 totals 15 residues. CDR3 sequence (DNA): TGCGCCAGCAGCCAAGATCTTAGGGGACTTGAGACCCAGTACTTC. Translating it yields CASSQDLRGLETQYF.

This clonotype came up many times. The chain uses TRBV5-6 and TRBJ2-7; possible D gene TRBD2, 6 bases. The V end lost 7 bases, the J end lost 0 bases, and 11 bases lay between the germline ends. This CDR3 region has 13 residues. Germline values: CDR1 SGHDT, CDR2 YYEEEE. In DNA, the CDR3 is TGTGCCAGCGGGGACGGGAGCTCCTACGAGCAGTACTTC. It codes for CASGDGSSYEQYF.

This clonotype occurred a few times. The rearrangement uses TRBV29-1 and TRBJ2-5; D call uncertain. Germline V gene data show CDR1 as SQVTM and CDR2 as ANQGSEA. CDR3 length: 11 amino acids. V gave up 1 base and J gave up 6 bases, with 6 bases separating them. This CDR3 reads CSVEGRKTQYF. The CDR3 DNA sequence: TGCAGCGTTGAAGGGCGTAAGACCCAGTACTTC.

For the CDR3, the DNA is TGTGCCATCGGGGGCCCGTGGGACGGCCAAGAGACCCAGTACTTC. This translates into CAIGGPWDGQETQYF. The chain uses TRBV10-3 and TRBJ2-5; D is possibly TRBD1 (6 bases). V was shortened by 8 bases and J by 1 base, with 17 bases between the two germline ends. Per germline, CDR1 ENHRY and CDR2 SYGVKD. CDR3 size: 15 residues.

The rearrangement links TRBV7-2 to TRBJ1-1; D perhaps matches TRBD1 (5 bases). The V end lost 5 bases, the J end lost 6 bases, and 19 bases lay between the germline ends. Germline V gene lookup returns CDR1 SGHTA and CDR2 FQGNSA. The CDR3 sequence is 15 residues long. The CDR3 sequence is CASSPTGNRGAEAFF. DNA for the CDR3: TGTGCCAGCAGCCCCACCGGGAATAGGGGCGCTGAAGCTTTCTTT.

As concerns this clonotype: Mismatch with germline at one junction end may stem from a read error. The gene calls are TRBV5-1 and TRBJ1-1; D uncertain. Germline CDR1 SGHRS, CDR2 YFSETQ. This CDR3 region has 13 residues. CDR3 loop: CASSLKMNTGAFF. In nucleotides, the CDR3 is TGCGCCAGCAGCTTGAAGATGAACACTGGAGCTTTCTTT.

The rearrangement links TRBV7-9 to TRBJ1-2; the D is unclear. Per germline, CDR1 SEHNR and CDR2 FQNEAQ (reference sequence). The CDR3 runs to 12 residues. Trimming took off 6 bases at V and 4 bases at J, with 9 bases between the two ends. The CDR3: CASRLVGYGYTF. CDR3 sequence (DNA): TGTGCCAGCAGGTTGGTCGGCTATGGCTACACCTTC.

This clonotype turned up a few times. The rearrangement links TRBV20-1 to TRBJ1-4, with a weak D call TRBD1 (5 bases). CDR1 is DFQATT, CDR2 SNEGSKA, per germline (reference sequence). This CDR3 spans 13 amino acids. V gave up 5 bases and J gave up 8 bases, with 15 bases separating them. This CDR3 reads CSAFPGGGEKLFF. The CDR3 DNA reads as TGCAGTGCTTTTCCGGGGGGGGGGGAAAAACTGTTTTTT.